This TCR beta chain was captured in a study of T cell responses to AZD1222 COVID-19 vaccine. The assay was immunoSEQ multiplex PCR, and TCRdb's table has in-frame clones only and misses some. In the table there are 100,000 to 150,000 clones, 90% of which are singletons. The V gene's germline CDR1 is MDHEN and CDR2 SYDVKM. The CDR3 contains 14 residues. V gave up 3 bases and J gave up 4 bases, with 10 bases separating them. This specimen was peripheral blood, taken on day 0 of AZD1222 vaccination. The chain joins TRBV28 to TRBJ1-3, with D perhaps matching TRBD1 (6 bases). This receptor was taken from an adult in good health. The CDR3 loop reads CASSFGGTGNTIYF. The DNA for the CDR3 is TGTGCCAGCAGTTTTGGGGGCACCGGAAACACCATATATTTT. Supplemented by reference TRBV28 and TRBJ1-3, the full variable domain reads DVKVTQSSRYLVKRTGEKVFLECVQDMDHENMFWYRQDPGLGLRLIYFSYDVKMKEKGDIPEGYSVSREKKERFSLILESASTNQTSMYLCASSFGGTGNTIYFGEGSWLTVV.